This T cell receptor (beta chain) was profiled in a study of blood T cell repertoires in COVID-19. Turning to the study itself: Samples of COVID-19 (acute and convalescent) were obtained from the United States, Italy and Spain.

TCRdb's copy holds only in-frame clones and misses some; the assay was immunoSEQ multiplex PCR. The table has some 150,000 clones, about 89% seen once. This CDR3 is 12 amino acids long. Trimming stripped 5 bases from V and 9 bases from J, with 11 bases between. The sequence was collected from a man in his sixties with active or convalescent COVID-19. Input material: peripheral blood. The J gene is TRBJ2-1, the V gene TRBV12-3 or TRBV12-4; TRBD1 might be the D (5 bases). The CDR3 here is CASSHDSREQFF. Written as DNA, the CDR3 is TGTGCCAGCAGTCACGACAGCCGTGAGCAGTTCTTC.